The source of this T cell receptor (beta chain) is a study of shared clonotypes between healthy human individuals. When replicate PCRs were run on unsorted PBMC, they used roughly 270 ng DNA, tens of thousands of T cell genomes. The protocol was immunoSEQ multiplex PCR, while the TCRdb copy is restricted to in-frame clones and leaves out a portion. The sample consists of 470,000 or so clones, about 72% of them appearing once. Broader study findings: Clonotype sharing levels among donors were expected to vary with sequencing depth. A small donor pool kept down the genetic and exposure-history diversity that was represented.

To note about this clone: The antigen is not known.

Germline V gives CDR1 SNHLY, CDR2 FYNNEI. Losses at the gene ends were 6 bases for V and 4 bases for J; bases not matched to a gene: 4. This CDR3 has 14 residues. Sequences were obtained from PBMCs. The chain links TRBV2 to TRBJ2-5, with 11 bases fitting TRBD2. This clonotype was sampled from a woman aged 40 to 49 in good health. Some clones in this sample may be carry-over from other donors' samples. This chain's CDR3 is CASRTGTSGETQYF. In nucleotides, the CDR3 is TGTGCCAGCAGGACCGGGACTAGCGGAGAGACCCAGTACTTC.